This entry is about one TCR beta chain. The data were taken from a study of blood T cell repertoires in COVID-19. Turning to the study itself: The United States, Italy and Spain supplied acute and convalescent COVID-19 samples. PBMCs, B-cell-depleted T cells, or T cells provided the cDNA or gDNA that made up the material.

Authors' analysis steps: Reference gene primer amplification gave nucleated cell count estimates. Here immunoSEQ multiplex PCR was the method, and the copy in TCRdb shows in-frame clones only, minus some. V, J and clone size were drawn from that table, and D and trimming were deduced from the DNA. The table includes approximately 200,000 clones, more than 75% detected once. Germline V CDR1 and CDR2: MNHEY, SVGAGI. The CDR3 contains 14 residues. V shed 5 bases and J 9 bases; nucleotides not matched to a gene: 2. The material sequenced was peripheral blood. The genes are TRBV6-5 and TRBJ2-1; TRBD2 matches at 15 bases. The sequence came from a man aged 50-60 years with acute or convalescent COVID-19. The CDR3 DNA follows: TGTGCCAGCAGTACGGGACTAGCGGGGGGTGAGCAGTTCTTC. This codes for CASSTGLAGGEQFF.